A single sample gave rise to the 14 T cell receptor beta chains below, sequenced in a study of memory CD4+ T cells and cytomegalovirus serostatus. The sort gate was single viable CD3+CD4+CD8-CD45RO+ cells for memory CD4+ T cells. Method: immunoSEQ multiplex PCR; TCRdb's copy keeps in-frame clones and lacks some. The sample includes fewer than 50,000 clones, around 78% of them seen just once. Input material: memory CD4+ T cells from blood. All receptors come from an adult in good health and CMV-seronegative.

The V gene is TRBV6-5, the J gene TRBJ2-5; 12 positions agree with TRBD1. The V gene's germline CDR1 is MNHEY and CDR2 SVGAGI. Trimming took 0 bases from V and 5 from J; bases not matched to a gene: 4. The CDR3 runs 16 residues. The CDR3 coding sequence is TGTGCCAGCAGTTACTCCGGGACAGGGGGCGTCGAGACCCAGTACTTC. Its translation: CASSYSGTGGVETQYF.

The rearrangement joins TRBV7-2 to TRBJ2-1; TRBD2 matches 9 bases. There are 16 residues in the CDR3. Germline assignment: CDR1 SGHTA and CDR2 FQGNSA. V was pared by 3 bases and J by 6 bases, with 9 bases of the junction left unmatched. The CDR3 reads CASSFSLGAGGNEQFF. The CDR3 DNA is TGTGCCAGCAGCTTCTCCCTAGGAGCGGGAGGCAATGAGCAGTTCTTC.

The chain employs TRBV7-9 and TRBJ2-2; TRBD2 agrees at 9 bases. From germline, CDR1 is SEHNR and CDR2 FQNEAQ (reference sequence). The CDR3 runs 14 residues. Germline trimming cut 8 bases from V and 2 bases from J; bases unmatched to any gene: 3. The CDR3 loop reads CASDLAGNTGELFF. The CDR3 nucleotides read TGTGCCAGCGATCTAGCGGGAAACACCGGGGAGCTGTTTTTT.

The CDR3 bases are TGTGCCAGCAGCTTATGGGCGTCCGGGAGGATGGGTGAAAAACTGTTTTTT. This gives the protein CASSLWASGRMGEKLFF. V and J are TRBV11-2 and TRBJ1-4, with D hard to call. V was cut by 2 bases and J by 7 bases, with 20 bases left in between. This CDR3 has 17 amino acids. Per germline, CDR1 SGHAT and CDR2 FQNNGV.

The CDR3 sequence is CASSGWGAGYEQYF. The CDR3 nucleotides read TGTGCCAGCAGCGGGTGGGGGGCAGGCTACGAGCAGTACTTC. The rearrangement links TRBV14 to TRBJ2-7; tentatively, D is TRBD1 or TRBD2 (6 bases each). There are 14 residues in the CDR3. CDR1 is SGHDN, CDR2 FVKESK, per germline. The V gene lost 5 bases and the J gene lost 3 bases, with 14 bases spanning the gap. The full variable domain, its missing parts supplied by reference TRBV14 and TRBJ2-7, is EAGVTQFPSHSVIEKGQTVTLRCDPISGHDNLYWYRRVMGKEIKFLLHFVKESKQDESGMPNNRFLAERTGGTYSTLKVQPAELEDSGVYFCASSGWGAGYEQYFGPGTRLTVT.

CDR3 protein: CASRSPLAGGYNEQFF. The CDR3 region has the DNA TGTGCCAGCAGGTCCCCCCTAGCGGGGGGATACAATGAGCAGTTCTTC. The V and J genes are TRBV7-2 and TRBJ2-1, with TRBD2 matching 11 bases. Germline CDR1 SGHTA, CDR2 FQGNSA. V trimming: 6 bases; J trimming: 4 bases; junction bases outside the gene matches: 8. The CDR3 is 16 amino acids. The entire variable domain, with the rest obtained from reference TRBV7-2 and TRBJ2-1, is as follows: GAGVSQSPSNKVTEKGKDVELRCDPISGHTALYWYRQSLGQGLEFLIYFQGNSAPDKSGLPSDRFSAERTGGSVSTLTIQRTQQEDSAVYLCASRSPLAGGYNEQFFGPGTRLTVL.

The chain couples TRBV7-8 to TRBJ2-5; tentative D call: TRBD1 (6 bases). With 4 bases removed from V and 1 base from J, the gap between germline ends came to 13 bases. CDR1 and CDR2 (germline): SGHVS, FQNEAQ. CDR3 size: 15 residues. Here the CDR3 reads CASSSRTVLQETQYF. The CDR3 DNA reads TGTGCCAGCAGCTCCCGGACAGTCCTCCAAGAGACCCAGTACTTC.

This clone was picked up a small number of times. V usage is TRBV7-8 and J usage is TRBJ2-7, with D maybe TRBD2 (5 bases). Per germline, CDR1 SGHVS and CDR2 FQNEAQ. V was shortened by 5 bases and J by 0 bases, with 20 bases between the two germline ends. The CDR3 is 17 residues long. The CDR3, as DNA: TGTGCCAGCAGCCCCTACCGGGCGGGCCTCCCCTCCTACGAGCAGTACTTC. Translation: CASSPYRAGLPSYEQYF.

This clone has just one count. V usage is TRBV30 and J usage is TRBJ2-1, with unresolved D. Trimming shortened V by 0 bases and J by 8 bases, and 8 bases separated the two germline ends. Germline V gives CDR1 GTSNPN, CDR2 SVGIG (reference sequence). The CDR3 length is 12 residues. CDR3 in amino acids: CAWSVFRDEQFF. DNA of the CDR3: TGTGCCTGGAGTGTTTTCCGCGATGAGCAGTTCTTC.

The V gene is TRBV9, the J gene TRBJ2-5; D unclear. This CDR3 is 14 amino acids long. The germline V gene encodes CDR1 SGDLS and CDR2 YYNGEE. The V end lost 4 bases, the J end lost 3 bases, and 13 bases lay between the germline ends. This CDR3 reads CASSPHSYKETQYF. CDR3 DNA sequence: TGTGCCAGCAGCCCCCATTCCTACAAAGAGACCCAGTACTTC.

In its sample, this clone was seen a few times. The chain uses TRBV2 and TRBJ1-3; D unresolved. CDR3 length equals 13 residues. Germline V lookup: CDR1 SNHLY, CDR2 FYNNEI. Trimming took 0 bases from V and 4 from J, leaving 4 bases between them. The CDR3 coding sequence is TGTGCCAGCAGTGAAGCGCCCGGAAACACCATATATTTT. Its protein is CASSEAPGNTIYF.

The rearrangement links TRBV5-1 to TRBJ2-1; TRBD2 matches 7 bases. The ends lost 4 bases at V and 10 bases at J; junction bases unmatched: 8. The CDR3 is 13 residues long. Germline V lookup: CDR1 SGHRS, CDR2 YFSETQ. CDR3 bases: TGCGCCAGCAGCCCCCTCGGGGGGAGGGAGCAGTTCTTC. It specifies CASSPLGGREQFF.

The chain links TRBV9 to TRBJ2-3, with 7 bases matching TRBD2. J lost 5 bases, V lost 1 base, and 10 bases had no gene match. Per the germline V gene, CDR1 is SGDLS and CDR2 is YYNGEE. This CDR3 contains 16 residues. As DNA, the CDR3 is TGTGCCAGCAGCGTAACCCTCGGGACGGGAGGAGATACGCAGTATTTT. Protein sequence: CASSVTLGTGGDTQYF.

The rearrangement uses TRBV13 and TRBJ2-5; D perhaps matches TRBD2 (6 bases). The CDR3 is made up of 15 amino acids. Germline CDR1 PRHDT, CDR2 FYEKMQ (reference sequence). Trimming removed 0 bases from V and 3 bases from J, with 11 bases in between. CDR3 amino acids: CASSLGRRGEETQYF. The CDR3 nucleotides are TGTGCCAGCAGCTTAGGCCGGAGGGGTGAAGAGACCCAGTACTTC.